This T cell receptor beta chain was identified in a study of metastatic and nonmetastatic thyroid tumors. Overall study: Both malignant and benign thyroid patients supplied peripheral blood and tumor or nodule tissue samples, across which the repertoires of these patients were then compared.

The study, taken as a whole, reports: Malignant thyroid tumors reportedly had TCR beta diversity that was significantly higher than in benign nodules, in blood and tumor.

The V end lost 5 bases, the J end lost 2 bases, and 28 bases lay between the germline ends. The CDR3 runs to 19 residues. The germline V gene encodes CDR1 SGHVS and CDR2 FQNEAQ. Not a single patient had been given any form of treatment at any point before undergoing thyroid surgery. This clone came up many times. What it binds is not known. Per the original data handling: Researchers built a distant-metastasis classifier for papillary thyroid cancer that drew on CDR3 differences across clinicopathological groups. TCRdb re-called the PCR reads via MiXCR. The V and J calls come from TCRdb's annotation, not from the publication. The sample includes about 33,000 clones, roughly a sixth of them seen just once.

The chain is built from TRBV7-8 and TRBJ2-7; D tentatively reads TRBD1 or TRBD2 (5 bases each). Sequencing was done on a sample of blood. This TCR was sampled from a male donor with papillary thyroid cancer or a benign thyroid nodule (not recorded which). Some clones in this sample may be carry-over from other donors' samples. CDR3 coding DNA: TGTGCCAGCAGCCAGAAGCCGGGGCTTCGGGGACGGATAACCTACGAGCAGTACTTC. This sequence encodes CASSQKPGLRGRITYEQYF.